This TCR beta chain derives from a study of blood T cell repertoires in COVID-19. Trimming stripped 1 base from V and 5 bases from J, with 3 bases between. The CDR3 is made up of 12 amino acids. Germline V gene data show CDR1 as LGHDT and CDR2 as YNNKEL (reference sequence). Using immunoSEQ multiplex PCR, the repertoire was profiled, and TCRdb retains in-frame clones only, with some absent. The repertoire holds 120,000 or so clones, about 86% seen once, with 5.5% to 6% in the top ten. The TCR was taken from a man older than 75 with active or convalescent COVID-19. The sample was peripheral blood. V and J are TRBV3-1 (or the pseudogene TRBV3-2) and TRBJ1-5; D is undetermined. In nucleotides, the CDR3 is TGTGCCAGCAGCCAAGTAGATCAGCCCCAGCATTTT. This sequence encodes CASSQVDQPQHF.